A selection of T cell receptor beta chains follows, all from one sample in a study of T cell responses to AZD1222 COVID-19 vaccine. TCRdb's copy holds only in-frame clones and misses some; the assay was immunoSEQ multiplex PCR. Here the sample spans 150,000 to 180,000 clones, 86% being singletons. The sample here was peripheral blood, taken on day 0 of MenACWY control vaccination. Receptors originate from an adult in good health. CDR3s include the opening cysteine and the closing phenylalanine or tryptophan. A D gene is named only where the DNA matches it firmly. A clone size is listed for some rows: how often the clone was seen (once, few, many), or a class if it is expanded.

TRBJ2-2,-,-,TRBV29-1,CSVEKGNGELFF,TGCAGCGTTGAAAAGGGCAACGGGGAGCTGTTTTTT
TRBJ2-1,-,TRBD2,TRBV6-5,CASRRGLAGGNEQFF,TGTGCCAGCAGAAGGGGACTAGCGGGAGGCAATGAGCAGTTCTTC
TRBJ1-4,-,-,TRBV9,CASSVEAGLATNEKLFF,TGTGCCAGCAGCGTAGAGGCGGGGCTTGCAACTAATGAAAAACTGTTTTTT
TRBJ1-5,-,-,TRBV19,CASSIVAGQPQHF,TGTGCCAGTAGTATAGTGGCAGGGCAGCCCCAGCATTTT
TRBJ2-5,-,-,TRBV4-1,CASSQVDRVGLPYF,TGCGCCAGCAGCCAAGTAGACAGAGTCGGTCTTCCGTACTTC
TRBJ1-6,-,-,TRBV19,CASSYRRGDSPLHF,TGTGCCAGTAGTTACAGGAGAGGGGATTCACCCCTCCACTTT
TRBJ2-1,-,-,TRBV9,CASSVGLALSYNEQFF,TGTGCCAGCAGCGTAGGCCTAGCGCTTTCCTACAATGAGCAGTTCTTC
TRBJ2-4,-,TRBD2,TRBV30,CAWRSSSGSNIQYF,TGTGCCTGGAGGTCTTCTAGCGGGAGTAACATTCAGTACTTC
TRBJ1-1,few,-,TRBV11-2,CASSRLGTEAFF,TGTGCCAGCAGCCGGTTAGGCACTGAAGCTTTCTTT
TRBJ2-7,-,-,TRBV6-2/TRBV6-3,CASSHYEQYF,TGTGCCAGCAGCCATTACGAGCAGTACTTC
TRBJ1-2,-,-,TRBV12-3/TRBV12-4,CASSLGTYGYTF,TGTGCCAGCAGCCTGGGGACGTATGGCTACACCTTC
TRBJ1-4,-,-,TRBV29-1,CSVQGGRGEKLFF,TGCAGCGTTCAAGGGGGGAGGGGCGAAAAACTGTTTTTT
TRBJ1-1,-,-,TRBV28,CASSFGGGNTEAFF,TGTGCCAGCAGTTTCGGGGGCGGGAACACTGAAGCTTTCTTT
TRBJ1-5,-,-,TRBV6-6,CASRRGSNQPQHF,TGTGCCAGCAGGAGGGGTAGCAATCAGCCCCAGCATTTT
TRBJ2-2,-,TRBD2,TRBV28,CASSLMSGAGELFF,TGTGCCAGCAGTTTAATGAGCGGGGCCGGGGAGCTGTTTTTT
TRBJ1-2,-,-,TRBV30,CAWSVITGDLRYGYTF,TGTGCCTGGAGTGTAATTACGGGGGACCTCCGCTATGGCTACACCTTC
TRBJ1-3,-,-,TRBV19,CASSMHSVSPRSGNTIYF,TGTGCCAGTAGTATGCATAGCGTAAGCCCTCGATCTGGAAACACCATATATTTT
TRBJ2-1,-,-,TRBV14,CASSQGRYNEQFF,TGTGCCAGCAGCCAAGGCCGCTACAATGAGCAGTTCTTC
TRBJ1-2,few,-,TRBV11-2,CASSFGQGQGYTF,TGTGCCAGCAGCTTTGGGCAGGGTCAAGGCTACACCTTC
TRBJ2-7,-,-,TRBV6-2/TRBV6-3,CASSYSRTVIRYEQYF,TGTGCCAGCAGTTACTCGAGGACAGTCATCCGGTACGAGCAGTACTTC